This T cell receptor beta chain was captured in a study of T cell responses to AZD1222 COVID-19 vaccine. Broader study findings: Unmutated variant regions are reportedly the target of nearly half of TCRs that are spike-specific.

In regard to this clone: Antigen: not known.

The germline V gene encodes CDR1 MGHDK and CDR2 SYGVNS. V was clipped by 4 bases and J by 1 base, with 10 bases between them. CDR3 length: 14 residues. Data came from immunoSEQ multiplex PCR; TCRdb stores just in-frame clones and leaves some out. The data show 110,000 to 150,000 clones, nearly 95% seen once. The TCR was taken from an adult in good health. The sample here was peripheral blood, taken on day 0 of AZD1222 vaccination. The chain employs TRBV25-1 and TRBJ1-1; D is possibly TRBD1 (6 bases). The CDR3 loop reads CASSGYRENTEAFF. CDR3 sequence (DNA): TGTGCCAGCAGTGGGTACAGGGAGAACACTGAAGCTTTCTTT. The whole variable domain, filled in from reference TRBV25-1 and TRBJ1-1, reads EADIYQTPRYLVIGTGKKITLECSQTMGHDKMYWYQQDPGMELHLIHYSYGVNSTEKGDLSSESTVSRIRTEHFPLTLESARPSHTSQYLCASSGYRENTEAFFGQGTRLTVV.